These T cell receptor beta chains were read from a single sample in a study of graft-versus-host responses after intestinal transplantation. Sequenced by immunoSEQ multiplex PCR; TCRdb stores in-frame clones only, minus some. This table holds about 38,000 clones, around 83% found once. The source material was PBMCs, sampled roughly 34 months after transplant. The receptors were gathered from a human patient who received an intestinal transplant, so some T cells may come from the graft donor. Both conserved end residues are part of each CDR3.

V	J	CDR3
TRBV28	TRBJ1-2	CASSFSTGAYGYTF
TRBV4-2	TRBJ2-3	CASSQERARDTQYF
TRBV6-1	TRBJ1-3	CASSETWTGNTIYF
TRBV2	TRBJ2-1	CAIKGGDAYNEQFF
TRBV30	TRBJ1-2	CAWRTGQGDYGYTF
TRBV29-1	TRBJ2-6	CSVDESGANVLTF
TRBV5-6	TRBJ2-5	CASSAQGQETQYF
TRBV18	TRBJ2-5	CASSPNSAETQYF
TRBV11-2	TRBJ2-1	CASSQRGEGLSSYNEQFF
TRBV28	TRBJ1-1	CASSLRGPKAFF
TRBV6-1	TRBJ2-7	CASSDTLPRAYF
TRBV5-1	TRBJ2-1	CASSLRTDGEQFF
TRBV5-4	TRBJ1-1	CASSWGDRGRGTEAFF
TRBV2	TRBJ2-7	CASRPGGAYEQYF
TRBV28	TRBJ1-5	CASTIQRQGANQPQHF
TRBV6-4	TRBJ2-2	CASSTGNTGELFF
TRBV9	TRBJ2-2	CASSAPGLAGGEQRDTGELFF
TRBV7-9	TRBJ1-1	CASSLSVPEAFF
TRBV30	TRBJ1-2	CAWSVPGGYTF
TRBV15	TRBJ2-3	CATSRGGTGTGTDTQYF
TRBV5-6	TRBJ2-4	CASSREGIQYF
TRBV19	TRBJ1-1	CASSIVFTGDMNTEAFF
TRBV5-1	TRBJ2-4	CASSLGGNRENIQYF
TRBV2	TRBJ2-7	CASSESGLAYEQYF
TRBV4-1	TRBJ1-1	CASSQATRGTEAFF
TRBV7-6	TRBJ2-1	CASSLERGGEQFF
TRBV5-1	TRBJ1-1	CASSADLNTEAFF
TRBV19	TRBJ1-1	CASSIRGPSTEAFF
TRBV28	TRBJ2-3	CASSPTGDRTDTQYF
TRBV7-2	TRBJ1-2	CASSWTDYYGYTF
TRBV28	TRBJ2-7	CATWVYGDHEQYF
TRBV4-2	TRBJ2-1	CASSPHPTGTGAIEQFF
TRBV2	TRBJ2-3	CASSGTSGGGTDTQYF